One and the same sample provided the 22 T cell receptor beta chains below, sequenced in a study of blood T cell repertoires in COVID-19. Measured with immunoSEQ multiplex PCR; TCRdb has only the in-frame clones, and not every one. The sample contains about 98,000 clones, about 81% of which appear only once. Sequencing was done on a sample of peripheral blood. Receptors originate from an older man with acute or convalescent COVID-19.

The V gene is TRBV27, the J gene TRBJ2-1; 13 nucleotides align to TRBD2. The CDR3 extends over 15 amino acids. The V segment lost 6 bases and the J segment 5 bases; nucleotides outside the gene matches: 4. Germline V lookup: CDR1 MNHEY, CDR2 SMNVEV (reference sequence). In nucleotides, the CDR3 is TGTGCCAGCAGCCCCGGGACTAGCGGGGACAATGAGCAGTTCTTC. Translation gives CASSPGTSGDNEQFF.

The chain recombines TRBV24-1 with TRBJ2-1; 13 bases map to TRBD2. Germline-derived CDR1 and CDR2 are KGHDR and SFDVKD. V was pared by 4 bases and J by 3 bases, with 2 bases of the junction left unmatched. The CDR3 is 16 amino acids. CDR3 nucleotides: TGTGCCACCAGTGACCGACTAGCGGGGGGCTACAATGAGCAGTTCTTC. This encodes CATSDRLAGGYNEQFF.

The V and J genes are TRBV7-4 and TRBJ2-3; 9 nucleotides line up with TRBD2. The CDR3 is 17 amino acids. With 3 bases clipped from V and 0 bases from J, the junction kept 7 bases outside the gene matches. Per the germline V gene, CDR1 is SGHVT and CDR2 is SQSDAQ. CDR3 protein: CASSFTSGRSSTDTQYF. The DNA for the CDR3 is TGTGCCAGCAGCTTTACTAGCGGGCGTTCTAGCACAGATACGCAGTATTTT.

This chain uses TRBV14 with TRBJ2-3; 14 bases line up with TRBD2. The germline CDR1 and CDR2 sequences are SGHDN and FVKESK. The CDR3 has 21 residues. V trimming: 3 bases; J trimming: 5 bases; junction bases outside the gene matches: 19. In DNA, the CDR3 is TGTGCCAGCAGCCACCCCAATGACAGGGTTGGGACTAGCGGGAGAAAAGATACGCAGTATTTT. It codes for CASSHPNDRVGTSGRKDTQYF.

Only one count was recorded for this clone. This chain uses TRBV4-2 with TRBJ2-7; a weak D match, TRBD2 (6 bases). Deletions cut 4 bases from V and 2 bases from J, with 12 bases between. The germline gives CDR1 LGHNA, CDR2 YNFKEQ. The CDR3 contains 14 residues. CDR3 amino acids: CASSPTTSAYEQYF. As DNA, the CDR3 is TGTGCCAGCAGCCCTACGACTAGTGCCTACGAGCAGTACTTC.

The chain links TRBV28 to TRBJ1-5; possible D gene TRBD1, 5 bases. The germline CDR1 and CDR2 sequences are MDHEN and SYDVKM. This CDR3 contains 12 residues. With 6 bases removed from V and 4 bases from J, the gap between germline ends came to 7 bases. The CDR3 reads CASRGPNQPQHF. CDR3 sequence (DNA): TGTGCCAGCAGGGGGCCGAATCAGCCCCAGCATTTT. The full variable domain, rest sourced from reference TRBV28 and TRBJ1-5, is DVKVTQSSRYLVKRTGEKVFLECVQDMDHENMFWYRQDPGLGLRLIYFSYDVKMKEKGDIPEGYSVSREKKERFSLILESASTNQTSMYLCASRGPNQPQHFGDGTRLSIL.

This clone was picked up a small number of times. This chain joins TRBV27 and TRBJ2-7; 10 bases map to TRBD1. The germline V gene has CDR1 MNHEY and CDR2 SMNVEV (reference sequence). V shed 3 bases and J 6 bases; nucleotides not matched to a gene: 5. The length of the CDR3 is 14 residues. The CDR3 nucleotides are TGTGCCAGCAGTTTTAGACAGGGGGCATCCGAGCAGTACTTC. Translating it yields CASSFRQGASEQYF.

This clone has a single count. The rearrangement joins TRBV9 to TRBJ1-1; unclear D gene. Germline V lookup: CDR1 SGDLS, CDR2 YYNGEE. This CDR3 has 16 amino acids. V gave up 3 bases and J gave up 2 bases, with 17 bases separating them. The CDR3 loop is CASSAHREGLNTEAFF. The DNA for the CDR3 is TGTGCCAGCAGCGCCCACCGGGAGGGCCTTAACACTGAAGCTTTCTTT.

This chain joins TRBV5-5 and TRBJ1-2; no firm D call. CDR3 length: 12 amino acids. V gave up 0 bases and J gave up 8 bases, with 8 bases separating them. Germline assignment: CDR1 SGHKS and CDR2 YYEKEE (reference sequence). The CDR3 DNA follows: TGTGCCAGCAGCTTGGCTCGGGGAGGCTACACCTTC. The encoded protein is CASSLARGGYTF.

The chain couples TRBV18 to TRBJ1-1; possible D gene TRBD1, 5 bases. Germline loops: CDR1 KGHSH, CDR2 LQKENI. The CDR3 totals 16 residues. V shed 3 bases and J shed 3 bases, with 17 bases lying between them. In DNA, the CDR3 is TGTGCCAGCTCACCGGGACTCCTAAAATTCTACACTGAAGCTTTCTTT. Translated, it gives CASSPGLLKFYTEAFF.

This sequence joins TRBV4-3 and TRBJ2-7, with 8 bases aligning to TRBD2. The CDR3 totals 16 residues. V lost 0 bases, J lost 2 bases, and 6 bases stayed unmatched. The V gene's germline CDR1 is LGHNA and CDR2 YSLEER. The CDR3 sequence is CASSQDRTSGTYEQYF. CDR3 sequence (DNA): TGCGCCAGCAGCCAAGATAGAACTAGCGGAACCTACGAGCAGTACTTC.

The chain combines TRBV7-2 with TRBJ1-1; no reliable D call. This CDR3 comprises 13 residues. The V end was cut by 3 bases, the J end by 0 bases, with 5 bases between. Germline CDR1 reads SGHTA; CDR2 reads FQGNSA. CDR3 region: CASSFRMNTEAFF. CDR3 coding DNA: TGTGCCAGCAGCTTTAGAATGAACACTGAAGCTTTCTTT. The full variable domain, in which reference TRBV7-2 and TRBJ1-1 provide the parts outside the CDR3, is GAGVSQSPSNKVTEKGKDVELRCDPISGHTALYWYRQSLGQGLEFLIYFQGNSAPDKSGLPSDRFSAERTGGSVSTLTIQRTQQEDSAVYLCASSFRMNTEAFFGQGTRLTVV.

CDR3 amino acids: CASSPGGNRYEQYF. CDR3 nucleotide sequence: TGTGCCAGCAGCCCAGGGGGCAACCGGTACGAGCAGTACTTC. This chain uses TRBV7-8 with TRBJ2-7; TRBD1 aligns across 8 bases. The junction had 7 bases not matched to a gene; V was cut back by 5 bases and J by 4 bases. The CDR3 runs 14 residues. The germline V gene encodes CDR1 SGHVS and CDR2 FQNEAQ.

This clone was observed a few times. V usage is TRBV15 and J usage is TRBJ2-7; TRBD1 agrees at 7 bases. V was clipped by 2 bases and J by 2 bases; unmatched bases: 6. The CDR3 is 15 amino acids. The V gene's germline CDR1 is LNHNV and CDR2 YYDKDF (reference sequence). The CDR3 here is CATSRMGDRPYEQYF. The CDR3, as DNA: TGTGCCACCAGCAGAATGGGGGACAGACCCTACGAGCAGTACTTC.

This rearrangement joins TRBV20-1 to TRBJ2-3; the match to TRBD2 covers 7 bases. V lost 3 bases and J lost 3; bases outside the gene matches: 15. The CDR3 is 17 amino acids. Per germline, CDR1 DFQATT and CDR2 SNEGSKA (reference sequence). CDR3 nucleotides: TGCAGTGCTAGTCCGAACCCCGGGACGGGAGGTACAGATACGCAGTATTTT. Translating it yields CSASPNPGTGGTDTQYF.

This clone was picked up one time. CDR3: CASSPSWGSGYTGELFF. In DNA, the CDR3 is TGTGCCAGCAGCCCGAGTTGGGGGAGCGGGTACACCGGGGAGCTGTTTTTT. The rearrangement uses TRBV9 and TRBJ2-2, with D perhaps matching TRBD2 (6 bases). Germline V lookup: CDR1 SGDLS, CDR2 YYNGEE. CDR3 length equals 17 residues. V was shortened by 4 bases and J by 3 bases, with 19 bases between the two germline ends.

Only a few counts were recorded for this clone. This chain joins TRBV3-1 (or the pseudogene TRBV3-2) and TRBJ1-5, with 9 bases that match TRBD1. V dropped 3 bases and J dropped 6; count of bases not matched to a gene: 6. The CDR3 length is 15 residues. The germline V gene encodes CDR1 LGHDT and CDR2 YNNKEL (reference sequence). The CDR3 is CASSHSGTGIQPQHF. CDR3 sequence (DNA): TGTGCCAGCAGCCACTCCGGGACAGGGATTCAGCCCCAGCATTTT.

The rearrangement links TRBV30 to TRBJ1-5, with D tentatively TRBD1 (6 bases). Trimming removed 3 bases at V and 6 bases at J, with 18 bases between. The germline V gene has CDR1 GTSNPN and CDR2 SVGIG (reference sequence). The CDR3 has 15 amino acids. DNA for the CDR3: TGTGCCTGGAGCGCAGCCGGGACATCAGGTCAGCCCCAGCATTTT. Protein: CAWSAAGTSGQPQHF.

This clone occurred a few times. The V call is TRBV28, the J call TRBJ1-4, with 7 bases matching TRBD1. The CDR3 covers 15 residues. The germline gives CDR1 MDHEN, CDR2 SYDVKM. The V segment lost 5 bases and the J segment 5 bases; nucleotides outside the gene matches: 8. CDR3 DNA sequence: TGTGCCAGCAGTCTCAGGGACAGACCAAATGAAAAACTGTTTTTT. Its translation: CASSLRDRPNEKLFF.

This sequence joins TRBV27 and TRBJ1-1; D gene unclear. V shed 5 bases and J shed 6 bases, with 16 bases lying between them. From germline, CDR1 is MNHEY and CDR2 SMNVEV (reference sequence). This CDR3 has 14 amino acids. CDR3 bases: TGTGCCAGCAGTAAAAATACGGGTGGCTCTGAAGCTTTCTTT. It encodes CASSKNTGGSEAFF.

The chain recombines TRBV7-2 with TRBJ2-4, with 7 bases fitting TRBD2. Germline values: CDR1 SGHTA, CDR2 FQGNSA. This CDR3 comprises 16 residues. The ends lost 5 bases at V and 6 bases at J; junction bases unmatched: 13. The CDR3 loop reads CASSPDKASGLNIQYF. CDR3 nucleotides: TGTGCCAGCAGCCCCGACAAGGCTAGCGGATTAAACATTCAGTACTTC.

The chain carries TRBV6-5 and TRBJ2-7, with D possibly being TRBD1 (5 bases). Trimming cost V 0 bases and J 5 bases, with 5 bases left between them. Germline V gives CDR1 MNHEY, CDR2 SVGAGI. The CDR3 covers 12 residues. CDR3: CASSYSGHEQYF. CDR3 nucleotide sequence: TGTGCCAGCAGTTACTCGGGGCACGAGCAGTACTTC.